Listed below are T cell receptor beta chains from one sample, sequenced in a study of molecular identifiers for immune sequencing clone quantification. TCRdb re-derived calls from the PCR reads in MiXCR, one entry per CDR3 protein. The table shows about 330,000 distinct CDR3 sequences, with over 20% occurring only once. The material sequenced was naive CD8+ T cells from blood, with Jurkat cell RNA spiked in. The source of these receptors is a human donor in good health. Some libraries in this study had Jurkat cell RNA spiked in. The CDR3 runs from the conserved cysteine through the conserved F or W.

v_gene: TRBV6-6
CDR3aa: CASSGWGYEQYF

v_gene: TRBV28
CDR3aa: CASRPLLAAYEQYF

v_gene: TRBV6-2/TRBV6-3
CDR3aa: CASTTAQRGQAGANVLTF

v_gene: TRBV10-2
CDR3aa: CASSEHKEAFF

v_gene: TRBV11-3
CDR3aa: CASSLDRGLAVRGEQFF

v_gene: TRBV7-9
CDR3aa: CASSSAGTGLYQETQYF

v_gene: TRBV6-2/TRBV6-3
CDR3aa: CASSYSDTPGTDTQYF

v_gene: TRBV7-9
CDR3aa: CASSGEATVLHEAFF

v_gene: TRBV5-8
CDR3aa: CASSWGASGGSEQYF

v_gene: TRBV19
CDR3aa: CASSPLAGANNEQFF

v_gene: TRBV12-3/TRBV12-4
CDR3aa: CASSPPRGPEAFF

v_gene: TRBV12-3/TRBV12-4
CDR3aa: CASSLVEGSYEQYF

v_gene: TRBV12-3/TRBV12-4
CDR3aa: CASSLGHQINTEAFF

v_gene: TRBV3-1
CDR3aa: CASSQETSGAAYNEQFF

v_gene: TRBV5-6
CDR3aa: CASSLGGRGDNSPLHF

v_gene: TRBV27
CDR3aa: CASSFDAAGRYEQYF

v_gene: TRBV9
CDR3aa: CASSARQGSNEKLFF

v_gene: TRBV14
CDR3aa: CASSQDQGRAGELFF

v_gene: TRBV29-1
CDR3aa: CSVAGTSGRPVHEQYF

v_gene: TRBV4-1
CDR3aa: CASTYDARPQGNEQFF

v_gene: TRBV27
CDR3aa: CAGSPRTSGPNEQFF

v_gene: TRBV29-1
CDR3aa: CSASGRRFGNEQFF

v_gene: TRBV7-6
CDR3aa: CASSLESGRDEKLFF

v_gene: TRBV7-6
CDR3aa: CASSLGDFSTDTQYF

v_gene: TRBV4-1
CDR3aa: CASSQEPVSEAFF

v_gene: TRBV11-2
CDR3aa: CASREGTSGFF

v_gene: TRBV24-1
CDR3aa: CATSGSDNTGELFF

v_gene: TRBV11-2
CDR3aa: CASSSTRWDFNEKLFF

v_gene: TRBV12-3/TRBV12-4
CDR3aa: CASSLVEGQLNTEAFF

v_gene: TRBV5-3
CDR3aa: CASSPAGHPDTEAFF

v_gene: TRBV12-3/TRBV12-4
CDR3aa: CASSLPGLAGVEQFF

v_gene: TRBV19
CDR3aa: CASSSGAANVLTF

v_gene: TRBV12-3/TRBV12-4
CDR3aa: CASSFIGQSDSYEQYF

v_gene: TRBV9
CDR3aa: CASSVRYGELFF

v_gene: TRBV2
CDR3aa: CASSERAGGPYNEQFF

v_gene: TRBV24-1
CDR3aa: CATPSGGSYNEQFF

v_gene: TRBV5-1
CDR3aa: CASSLGQGAPEAFF

v_gene: TRBV3-1
CDR3aa: CASSQDTTVGGETQYF

v_gene: TRBV28
CDR3aa: CASSLGAHSIQYF

v_gene: TRBV2
CDR3aa: CASRAGPAGGTDTRYF

v_gene: TRBV28
CDR3aa: CASSPFSDEQFF

v_gene: TRBV7-2
CDR3aa: CASSFSPRGGGLQETQYF

v_gene: TRBV7-9
CDR3aa: CASSHWFGSSRLAGTDTQYF

v_gene: TRBV29-1
CDR3aa: CSVNIGGEQYF

v_gene: TRBV18
CDR3aa: CASSPPRFEPNTGELFF

v_gene: TRBV4-2
CDR3aa: CACSHYRTKYEQYF

v_gene: TRBV9
CDR3aa: CASSAEGLYNEQFF

v_gene: TRBV29-1
CDR3aa: CSAAGVGAGELFF